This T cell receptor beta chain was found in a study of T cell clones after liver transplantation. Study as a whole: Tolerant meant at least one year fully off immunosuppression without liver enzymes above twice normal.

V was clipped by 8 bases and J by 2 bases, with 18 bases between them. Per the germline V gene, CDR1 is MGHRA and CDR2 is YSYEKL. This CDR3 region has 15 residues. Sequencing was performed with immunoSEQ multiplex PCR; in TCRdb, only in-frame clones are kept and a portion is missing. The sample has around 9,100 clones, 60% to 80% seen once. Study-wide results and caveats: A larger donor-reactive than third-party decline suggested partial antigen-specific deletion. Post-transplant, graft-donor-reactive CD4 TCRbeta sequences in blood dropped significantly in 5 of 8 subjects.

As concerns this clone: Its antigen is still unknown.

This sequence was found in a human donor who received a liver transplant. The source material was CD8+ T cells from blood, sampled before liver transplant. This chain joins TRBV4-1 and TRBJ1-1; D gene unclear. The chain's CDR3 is CASHSSGKPNTEAFF. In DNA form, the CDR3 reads TGCGCCAGCCATTCATCCGGGAAACCCAACACTGAAGCTTTCTTT.